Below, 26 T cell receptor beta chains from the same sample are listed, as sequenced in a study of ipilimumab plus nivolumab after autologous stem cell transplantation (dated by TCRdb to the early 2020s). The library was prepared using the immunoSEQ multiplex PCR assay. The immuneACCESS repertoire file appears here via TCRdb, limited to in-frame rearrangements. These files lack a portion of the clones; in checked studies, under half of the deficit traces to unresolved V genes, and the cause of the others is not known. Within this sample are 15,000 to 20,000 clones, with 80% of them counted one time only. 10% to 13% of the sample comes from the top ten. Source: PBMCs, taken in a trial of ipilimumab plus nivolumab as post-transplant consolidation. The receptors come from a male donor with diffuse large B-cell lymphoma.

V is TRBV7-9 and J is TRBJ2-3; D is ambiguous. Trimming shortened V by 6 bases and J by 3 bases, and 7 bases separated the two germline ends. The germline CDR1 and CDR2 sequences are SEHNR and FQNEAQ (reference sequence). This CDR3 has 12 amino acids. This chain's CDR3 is CASSADTDTQYF. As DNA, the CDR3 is TGTGCCAGCAGTGCGGATACAGATACGCAGTATTTT.

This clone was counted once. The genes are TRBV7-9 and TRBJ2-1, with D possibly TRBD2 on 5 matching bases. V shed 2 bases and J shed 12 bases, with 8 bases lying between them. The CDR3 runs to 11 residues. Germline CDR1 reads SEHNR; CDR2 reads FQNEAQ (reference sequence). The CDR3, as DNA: TGTGCCAGCAGCTTAAATGGAGGGCAGTTCTTC. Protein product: CASSLNGGQFF. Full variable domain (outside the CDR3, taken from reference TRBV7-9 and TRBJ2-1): DTGVSQNPRHKITKRGQNVTFRCDPISEHNRLYWYRQTLGQGPEFLTYFQNEAQLEKSRLLSDRFSAERPKGSFSTLEIQRTEQGDSAMYLCASSLNGGQFFGPGTRLTVL.

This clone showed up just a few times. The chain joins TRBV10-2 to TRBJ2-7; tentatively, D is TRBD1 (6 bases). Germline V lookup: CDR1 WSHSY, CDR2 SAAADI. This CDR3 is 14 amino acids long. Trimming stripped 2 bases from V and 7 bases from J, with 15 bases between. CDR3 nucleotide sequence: TGCGCCAGCAGTGAGCAGGGGCCGACGGTAGAGCAGTACTTC. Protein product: CASSEQGPTVEQYF.

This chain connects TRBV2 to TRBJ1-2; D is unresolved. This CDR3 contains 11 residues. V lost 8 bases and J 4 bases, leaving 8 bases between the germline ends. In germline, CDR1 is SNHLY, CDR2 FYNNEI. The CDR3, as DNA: TGTGCCAGCTCGGACGGCTATGGCTACACCTTC. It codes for CASSDGYGYTF.

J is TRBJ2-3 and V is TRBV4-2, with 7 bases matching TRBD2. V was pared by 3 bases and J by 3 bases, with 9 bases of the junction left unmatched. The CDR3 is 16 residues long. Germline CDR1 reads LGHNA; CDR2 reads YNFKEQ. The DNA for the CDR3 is TGTGCCAGCAGCCAGCTACGGGCGGGGGTTACAGATACGCAGTATTTT. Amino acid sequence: CASSQLRAGVTDTQYF.

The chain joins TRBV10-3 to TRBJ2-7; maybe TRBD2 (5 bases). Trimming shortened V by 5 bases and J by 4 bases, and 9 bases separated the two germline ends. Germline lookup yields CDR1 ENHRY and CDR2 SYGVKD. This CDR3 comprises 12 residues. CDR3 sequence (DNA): TGTGCCATCAGTCAACTAGGGTACGAGCAGTACTTC. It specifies CAISQLGYEQYF.

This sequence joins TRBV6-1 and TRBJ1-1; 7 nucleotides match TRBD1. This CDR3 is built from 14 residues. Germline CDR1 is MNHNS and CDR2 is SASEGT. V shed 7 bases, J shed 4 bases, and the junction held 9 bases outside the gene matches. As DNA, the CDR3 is TGTGCCAGCACCTTAACAGGGGACGGCACTGAAGCTTTCTTT. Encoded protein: CASTLTGDGTEAFF.

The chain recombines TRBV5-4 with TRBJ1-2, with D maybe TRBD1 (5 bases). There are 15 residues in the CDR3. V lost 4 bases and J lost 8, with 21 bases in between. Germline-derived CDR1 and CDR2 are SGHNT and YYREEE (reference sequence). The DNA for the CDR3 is TGTGCCAGCAGCCCAAGGGGACCCGCCCGGGAGGGCTACACCTTC. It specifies CASSPRGPAREGYTF.

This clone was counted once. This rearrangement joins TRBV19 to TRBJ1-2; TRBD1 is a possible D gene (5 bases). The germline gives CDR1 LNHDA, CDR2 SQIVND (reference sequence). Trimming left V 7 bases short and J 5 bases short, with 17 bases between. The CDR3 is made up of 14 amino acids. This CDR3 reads CASKDQGVSYGYTF. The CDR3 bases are TGTGCCAGTAAAGATCAAGGGGTTTCGTATGGCTACACCTTC.

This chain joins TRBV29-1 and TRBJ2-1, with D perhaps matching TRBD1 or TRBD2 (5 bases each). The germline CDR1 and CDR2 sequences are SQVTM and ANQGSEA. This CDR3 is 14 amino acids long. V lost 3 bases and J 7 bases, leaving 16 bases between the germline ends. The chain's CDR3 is CSVEGTPTLNEQFF. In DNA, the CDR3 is TGCAGCGTTGAGGGGACGCCGACGTTAAATGAGCAGTTCTTC.

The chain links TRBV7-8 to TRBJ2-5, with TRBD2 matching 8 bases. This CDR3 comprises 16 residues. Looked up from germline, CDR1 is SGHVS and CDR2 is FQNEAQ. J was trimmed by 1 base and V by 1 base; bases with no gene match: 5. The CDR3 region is CASSLGLGGAQETQYF. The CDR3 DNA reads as TGTGCCAGCAGCTTAGGTCTCGGGGGGGCCCAAGAGACCCAGTACTTC.

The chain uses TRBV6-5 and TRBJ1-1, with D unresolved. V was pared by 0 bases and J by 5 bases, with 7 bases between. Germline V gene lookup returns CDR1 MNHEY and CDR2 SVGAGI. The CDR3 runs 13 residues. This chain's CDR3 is CASSYSIMTEAFF. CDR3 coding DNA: TGTGCCAGCAGTTACTCAATTATGACTGAAGCTTTCTTT.

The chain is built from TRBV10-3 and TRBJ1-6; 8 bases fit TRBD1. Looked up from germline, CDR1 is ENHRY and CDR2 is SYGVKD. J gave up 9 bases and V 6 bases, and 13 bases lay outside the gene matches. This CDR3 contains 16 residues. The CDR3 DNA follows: TGTGCCATCAGCGGACAGGGTATCGGTGCAGGTTCACCCCTCCACTTT. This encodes CAISGQGIGAGSPLHF.

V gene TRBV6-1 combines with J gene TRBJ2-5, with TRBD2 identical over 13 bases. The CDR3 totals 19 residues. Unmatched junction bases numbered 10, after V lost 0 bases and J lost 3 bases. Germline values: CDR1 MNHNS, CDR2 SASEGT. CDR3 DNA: TGTGCCAGCAGTGAAGCAAGGACTAGCGGGGGCCGAGGGGAAGAGACCCAGTACTTC. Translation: CASSEARTSGGRGEETQYF.

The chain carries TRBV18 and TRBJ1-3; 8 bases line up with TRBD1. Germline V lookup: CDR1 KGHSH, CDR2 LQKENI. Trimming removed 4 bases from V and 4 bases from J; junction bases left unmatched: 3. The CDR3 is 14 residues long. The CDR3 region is CASSLGQGGNTIYF. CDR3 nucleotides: TGTGCCAGCTCACTTGGACAGGGAGGAAACACCATATATTTT.

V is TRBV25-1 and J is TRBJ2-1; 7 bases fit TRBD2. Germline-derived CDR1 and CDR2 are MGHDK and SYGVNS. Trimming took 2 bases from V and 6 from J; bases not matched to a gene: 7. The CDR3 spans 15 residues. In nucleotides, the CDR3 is TGTGCCAGCAGTGAAACTTGGGGGGGGTTCAATGAGCAGTTCTTC. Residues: CASSETWGGFNEQFF.

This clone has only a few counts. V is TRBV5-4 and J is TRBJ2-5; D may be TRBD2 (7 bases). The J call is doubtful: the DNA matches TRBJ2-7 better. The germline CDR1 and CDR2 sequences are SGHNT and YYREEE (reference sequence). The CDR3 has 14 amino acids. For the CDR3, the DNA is TGTGCCAGCAGCTTGAGGGGGGGGGCCTACGAGCAGTACTTC. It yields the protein CASSLRGGAYEQYF.

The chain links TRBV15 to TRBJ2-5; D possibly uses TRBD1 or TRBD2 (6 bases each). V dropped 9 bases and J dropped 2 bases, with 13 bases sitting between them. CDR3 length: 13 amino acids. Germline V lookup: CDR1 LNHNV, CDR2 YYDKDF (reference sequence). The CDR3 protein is CATRGGSQETQYF. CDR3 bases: TGTGCCACGAGAGGGGGGTCTCAAGAGACCCAGTACTTC.

The DNA for the CDR3 is TGCGCCAGCCGAGACAGATCAAGAGAAAAACTGTTTTTT. This gives the protein CASRDRSREKLFF. The chain has TRBV5-1 and TRBJ1-4, with a possible D match to TRBD1 (5 bases). V was pared by 7 bases and J by 8 bases, with 15 bases between. This CDR3 contains 13 residues. Germline CDR1 and CDR2: SGHRS and YFSETQ. Based on the CDR3 plus reference TRBV5-1 and TRBJ1-4, the full variable domain is KAGVTQTPRYLIKTRGQQVTLSCSPISGHRSVSWYQQTPGQGLQFLFEYFSETQRNKGNFPGRFSGRQFSNSRSEMNVSTLELGDSALYLCASRDRSREKLFFGSGTQLSVL.

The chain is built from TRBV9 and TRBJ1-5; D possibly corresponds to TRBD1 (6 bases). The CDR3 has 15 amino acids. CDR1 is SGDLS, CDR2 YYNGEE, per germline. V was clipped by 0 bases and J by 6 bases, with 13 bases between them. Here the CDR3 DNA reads TGTGCCAGCAGCGTAGATTTGGGGGCTGGTCAGCCCCAGCATTTT. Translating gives CASSVDLGAGQPQHF.

The CDR3 protein is CASSIQGGETQYF. The CDR3 DNA reads as TGCGCCAGCAGCATACAGGGGGGAGAGACCCAGTACTTC. The chain carries TRBV5-1 and TRBJ2-5; 8 bases agree with TRBD1. The CDR3 loop spans 13 amino acids. Germline-derived CDR1 and CDR2 are SGHRS and YFSETQ. Losses at the gene ends were 4 bases for V and 4 bases for J; bases not matched to a gene: 3.

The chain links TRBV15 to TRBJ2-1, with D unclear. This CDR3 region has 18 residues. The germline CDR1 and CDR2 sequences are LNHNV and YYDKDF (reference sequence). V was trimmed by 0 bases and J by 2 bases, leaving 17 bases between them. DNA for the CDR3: TGTGCCACCAGCAGAGATCAACTCCGTGGCAGCCCCTACAATGAGCAGTTCTTC. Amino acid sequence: CATSRDQLRGSPYNEQFF.

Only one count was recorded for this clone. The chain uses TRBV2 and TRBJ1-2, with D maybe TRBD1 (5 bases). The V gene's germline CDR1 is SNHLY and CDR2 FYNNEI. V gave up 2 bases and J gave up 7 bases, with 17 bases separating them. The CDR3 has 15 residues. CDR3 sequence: CASSEFGAGTSGYTF. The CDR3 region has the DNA TGTGCCAGCAGTGAATTTGGGGCAGGGACGAGTGGCTACACCTTC.

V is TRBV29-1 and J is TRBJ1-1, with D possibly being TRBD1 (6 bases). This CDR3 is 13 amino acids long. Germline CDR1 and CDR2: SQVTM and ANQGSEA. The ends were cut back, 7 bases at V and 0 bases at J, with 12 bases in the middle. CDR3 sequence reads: CSALGDMNTEAFF. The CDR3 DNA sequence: TGCAGCGCTCTGGGGGACATGAACACTGAAGCTTTCTTT.

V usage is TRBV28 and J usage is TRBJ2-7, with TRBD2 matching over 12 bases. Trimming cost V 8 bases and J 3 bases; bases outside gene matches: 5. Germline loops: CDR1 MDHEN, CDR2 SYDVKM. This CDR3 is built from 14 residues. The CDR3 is CASQTSGGLYEQYF. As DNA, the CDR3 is TGTGCCAGCCAAACTAGCGGGGGGCTCTACGAGCAGTACTTC.

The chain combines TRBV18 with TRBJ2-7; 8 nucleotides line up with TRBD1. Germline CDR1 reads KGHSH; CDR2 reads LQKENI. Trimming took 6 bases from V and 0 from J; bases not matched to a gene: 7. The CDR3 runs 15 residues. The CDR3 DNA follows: TGTGCCAGCTCGGGACAGGCGCTATTCTCCTACGAGCAGTACTTC. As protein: CASSGQALFSYEQYF.